This TCR beta chain is from a study of CD8+ T cells in alopecia areata. In the study overall: Treated individuals took tofacitinib by mouth, 5 to 10 mg twice daily.

A remark on this clone: Its antigen remains unidentified. This CDR3 is also generated by other DNA sequences in the sample.

Trimming shortened V by 3 bases and J by 4 bases, and 7 bases separated the two germline ends. Germline V gene lookup returns CDR1 SGHDN and CDR2 FVKESK. This CDR3 spans 12 amino acids. RNA extraction was followed by reverse transcription into cDNA, which acted as the sequencing template. Libraries were prepared by immunoSEQ multiplex PCR; TCRdb keeps only in-frame clonotypes and omits some of them. The data contain 130,000 to 150,000 clones, 87% of them singletons. Findings of the study overall: Among the cells sequenced in scalp samples are also the resident alphabeta T cells of normal skin. Clonality exceeded that of normal scalp in lesional scalp, most notably in alopecia totalis/universalis.

This chain links TRBV14 with TRBJ2-7; D gene ambiguous. The receptor was isolated from a human donor with alopecia areata. The sample consisted of CD8+ T cells sorted from blood, taken at week 0. The CDR3 DNA sequence: TGTGCCAGCAGCCAGGCCAGATACGAGCAGTACTTC. Protein sequence: CASSQARYEQYF.